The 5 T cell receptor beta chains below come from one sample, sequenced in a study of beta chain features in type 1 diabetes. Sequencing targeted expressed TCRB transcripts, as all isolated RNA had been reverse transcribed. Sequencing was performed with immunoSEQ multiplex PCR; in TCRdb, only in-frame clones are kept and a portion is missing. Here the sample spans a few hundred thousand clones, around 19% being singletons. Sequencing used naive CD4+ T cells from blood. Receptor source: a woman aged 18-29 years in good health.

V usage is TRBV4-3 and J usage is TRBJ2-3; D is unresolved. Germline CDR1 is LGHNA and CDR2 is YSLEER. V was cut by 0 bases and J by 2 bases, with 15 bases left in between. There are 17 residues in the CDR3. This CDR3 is CASSQDHGDTPTDTQYF. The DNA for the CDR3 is TGCGCCAGCAGCCAAGATCACGGTGACACTCCCACAGATACGCAGTATTTT.

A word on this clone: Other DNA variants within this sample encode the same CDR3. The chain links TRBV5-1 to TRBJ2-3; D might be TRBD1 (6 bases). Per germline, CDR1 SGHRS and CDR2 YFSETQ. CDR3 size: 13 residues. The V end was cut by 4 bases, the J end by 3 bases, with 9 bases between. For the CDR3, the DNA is TGCGCCAGCAGCCCCGGGACAACAGATACGCAGTATTTT. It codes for CASSPGTTDTQYF.

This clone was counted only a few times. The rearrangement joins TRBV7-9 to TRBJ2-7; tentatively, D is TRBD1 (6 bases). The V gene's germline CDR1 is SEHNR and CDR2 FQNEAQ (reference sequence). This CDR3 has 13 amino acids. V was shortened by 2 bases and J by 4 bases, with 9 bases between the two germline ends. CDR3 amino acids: CASSLSGTYEQYF. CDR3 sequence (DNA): TGTGCCAGCAGCTTATCCGGGACATACGAGCAGTACTTC.

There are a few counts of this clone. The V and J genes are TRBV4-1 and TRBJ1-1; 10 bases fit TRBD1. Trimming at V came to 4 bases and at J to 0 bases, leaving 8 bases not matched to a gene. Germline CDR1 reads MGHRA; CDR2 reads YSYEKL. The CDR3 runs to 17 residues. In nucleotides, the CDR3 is TGCGCCAGCAGCCGGGGGGACAGGGGCCCCCTGAACACTGAAGCTTTCTTT. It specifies CASSRGDRGPLNTEAFF.

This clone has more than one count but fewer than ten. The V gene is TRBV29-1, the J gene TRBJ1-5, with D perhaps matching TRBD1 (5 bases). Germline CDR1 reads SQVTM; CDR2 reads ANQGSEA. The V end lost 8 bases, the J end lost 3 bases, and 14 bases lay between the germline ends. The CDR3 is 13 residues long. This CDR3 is CSISGGPNQPQHF. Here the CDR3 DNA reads TGCAGCATCTCCGGGGGTCCCAATCAGCCCCAGCATTTT. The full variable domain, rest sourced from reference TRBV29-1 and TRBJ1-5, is SAVISQKPSRDICQRGTSLTIQCQVDSQVTMMFWYRQQPGQSLTLIATANQGSEATYESGFVIDKFPISRPNLTFSTLTVSNMSPEDSSIYLCSISGGPNQPQHFGDGTRLSIL.